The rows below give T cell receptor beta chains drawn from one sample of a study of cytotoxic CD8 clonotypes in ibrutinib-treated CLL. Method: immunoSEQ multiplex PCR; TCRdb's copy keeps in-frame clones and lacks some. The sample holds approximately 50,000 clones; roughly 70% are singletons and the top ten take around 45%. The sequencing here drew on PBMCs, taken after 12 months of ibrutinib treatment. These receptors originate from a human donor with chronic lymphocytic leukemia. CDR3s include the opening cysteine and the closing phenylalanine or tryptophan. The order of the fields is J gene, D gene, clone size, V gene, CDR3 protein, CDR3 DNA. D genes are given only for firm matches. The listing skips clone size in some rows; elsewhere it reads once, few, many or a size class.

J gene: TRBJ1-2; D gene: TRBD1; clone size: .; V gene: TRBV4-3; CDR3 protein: CASSQGLGGAPFFYGYTF; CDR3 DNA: TGCGCCAGCAGCCAAGGGTTAGGGGGCGCGCCTTTCTTCTATGGCTACACCTTC
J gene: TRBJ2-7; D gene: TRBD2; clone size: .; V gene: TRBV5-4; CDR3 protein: CASSPRVAGGAEQYF; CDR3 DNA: TGTGCCAGCAGCCCCCGGGTAGCGGGAGGCGCCGAGCAGTACTTC
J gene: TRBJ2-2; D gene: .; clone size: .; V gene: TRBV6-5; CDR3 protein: CASSYSGLSGELFF; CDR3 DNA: TGTGCCAGCAGTTACTCGGGGTTATCCGGGGAGCTGTTTTTT
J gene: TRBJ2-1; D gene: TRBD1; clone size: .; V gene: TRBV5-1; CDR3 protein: CASSLISSGTVNEQFF; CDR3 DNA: TGCGCCAGCAGCCTTATTTCATCCGGGACAGTCAATGAGCAGTTCTTC
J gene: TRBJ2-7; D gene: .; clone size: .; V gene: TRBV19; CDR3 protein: CASTPDSETYEQYF; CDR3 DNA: TGTGCCAGTACCCCCGATAGCGAGACCTACGAGCAGTACTTC
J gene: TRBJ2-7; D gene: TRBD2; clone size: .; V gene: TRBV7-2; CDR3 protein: CASSPTRAGGTYEQYF; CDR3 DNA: TGTGCCAGCAGCCCGACTAGGGCGGGAGGGACCTACGAGCAGTACTTC
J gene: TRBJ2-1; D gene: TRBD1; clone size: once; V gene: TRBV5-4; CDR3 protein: CASSPGQGDYNEQFF; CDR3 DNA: TGTGCCAGCAGCCCTGGACAGGGGGACTACAATGAGCAGTTCTTC
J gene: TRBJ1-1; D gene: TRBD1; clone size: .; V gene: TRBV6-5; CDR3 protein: CASNARTGEAFF; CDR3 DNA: TGTGCCAGCAACGCCCGGACAGGGGAAGCTTTCTTT
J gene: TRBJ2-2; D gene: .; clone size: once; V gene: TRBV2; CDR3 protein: CASGTTGGGELFF; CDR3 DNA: TGTGCCAGCGGTACGACCGGAGGAGGGGAGCTGTTTTTT
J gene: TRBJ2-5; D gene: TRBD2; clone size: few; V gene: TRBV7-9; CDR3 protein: CASSSRRLAGIETQYF; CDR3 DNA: TGTGCCAGCAGCTCCCGAAGGTTAGCGGGAATCGAGACCCAGTACTTC